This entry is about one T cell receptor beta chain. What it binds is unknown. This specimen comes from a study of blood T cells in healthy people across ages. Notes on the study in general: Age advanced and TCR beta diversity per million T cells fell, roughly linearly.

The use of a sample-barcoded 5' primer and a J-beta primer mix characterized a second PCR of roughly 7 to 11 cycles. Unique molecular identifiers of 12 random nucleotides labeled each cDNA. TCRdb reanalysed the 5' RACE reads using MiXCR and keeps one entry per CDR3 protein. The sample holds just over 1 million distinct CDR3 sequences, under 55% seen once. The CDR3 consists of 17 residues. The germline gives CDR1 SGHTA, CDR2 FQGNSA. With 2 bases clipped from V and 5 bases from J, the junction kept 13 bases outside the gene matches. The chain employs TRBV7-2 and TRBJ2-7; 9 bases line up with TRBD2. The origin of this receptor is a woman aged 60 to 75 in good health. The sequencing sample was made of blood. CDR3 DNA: TGTGCCAGCAGCTTAAGACTAGCGGACGGACAGCGGAACGAGCAGTACTTC. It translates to CASSLRLADGQRNEQYF.